The rows below give T cell receptor beta chains drawn from one sample of a study of blood T cell repertoires in COVID-19. Repertoires were generated with immunoSEQ multiplex PCR, while TCRdb's copy carries only in-frame clones and drops some. The sample contains over 95,000 clones, roughly 81% of which appear only once. Source material: peripheral blood. The receptors originated from a human donor in a cohort sampled during active COVID-19. Both conserved end residues are part of each CDR3.

V gene,CDR3 protein
TRBV9,CASSAYDIANYGYTF
TRBV11-2,CASSLDAGGAFTDTQYF
TRBV7-3,CASSKSGGIQETQYF
TRBV7-2,CASSLTREQYF
TRBV5-8,CASSSGQGVQQPQHF
TRBV10-3,CAISESSTGSNEQFF
TRBV30,CAWSVTRQKYNGQFF
TRBV24-1,CATSEGQGPTDTQYF
TRBV12-3/TRBV12-4,CASSVQENTEAFF
TRBV7-2,CASSLGRSNNEQFF
TRBV28,CASSPVDFRGGNEQFF
TRBV3-1/TRBV3-2,CASSRLTSGSRETQYF
TRBV12-3/TRBV12-4,CASSQGSTDTQYF
TRBV7-6,CASSSQASYGYTF
TRBV6-5,CASSYTWTSGEETQYF
TRBV25-1,CASSPGLDNEQFF
TRBV18,CASSLVALGAISGEQYF
TRBV4-2,CASSPPLRQAGTEAFF
TRBV27,CASYSGGPDTQYF
TRBV30,CAWRISQGPNSPLHF
TRBV30,CAWRQGGAYNSPLHF
TRBV6-5,CASSYSGRSNEKLFF
TRBV6-5,CASSRMGEVDGYTF
TRBV7-8,CASSSGTANTGELFF
TRBV19,CASSIDGQTNYGYTF
TRBV23-1,CASSQLEASLGEQYF
TRBV15,CATSGAYQPQHF
TRBV19,CASSIPRNTGELFF
TRBV7-9,CASSSATGAYNSPLHF
TRBV10-3,CAISELSQGVAFF
TRBV28,CASSLPDRAYGYTF
TRBV10-3,CAISSDAGYEQYF
TRBV7-9,CASSARVDSYEQYF
TRBV9,CASSPLQGDYGYTF
TRBV25-1,CASSDRGSGRVDEQFF
TRBV4-1,CASSISTGFSDTQYF
TRBV11-2,CASRDEGQGAFPNYGYTF
TRBV5-4,CASSQRPGQGNYGYTF
TRBV29-1,CSVGPSGGTYEQYF
TRBV6-5,CASSSTDRGWHGYTF
TRBV7-2,CASSPGHLNTEAFF
TRBV29-1,CSVEDRGSVNTEAFF
TRBV5-4,CASSLGGGRAYEQYF
TRBV19,CASRLSQGHNEKLFF
TRBV19,CASSIRSRDYEQFF
TRBV18,CASSPLTGANTGELFF
TRBV9,CASSRLGTEGEQYF
TRBV23-1,CASSPQGTEAFF
TRBV10-1,CASSGLAGALPYEQYF